These T cell receptor beta chains were read from a single sample in a study of T cell repertoires in cytomegalovirus infection. TCRdb analysed the reads with MiXCR anew, one entry per CDR3 protein. Altogether about 160,000 distinct CDR3 sequences are present, roughly 17% being singletons, with the ten largest covering roughly 20%. The sample taken for sequencing was CD8+ T cells from PBMCs. Every receptor here comes from a human donor in good health (CMV status not recorded). Some clones in this sample may be carry-over from other donors' samples. The CDR3 runs from the conserved cysteine through the conserved F or W.

CDR3 protein	V gene
CASSLGTQETQYF	TRBV12-3/TRBV12-4
CASSSRDSSNQPQHF	TRBV7-2
CASSLVSGANVLTF	TRBV7-9
CASSQDMGQGRFNTEAFF	TRBV4-2
CASSLYGGRSTGELFF	TRBV7-2
CASGLSRTGKYGTDTQYF	TRBV12-5
CASSVPVAGNTIYF	TRBV7-2
CATSRGLGAATNEKLFF	TRBV15
CASSLSSGINEQFF	TRBV7-8
CASSHILGGGTDTQYF	TRBV7-2
CASSFTGTDSYEQYF	TRBV28
CASSLALRDNHNEQFF	TRBV7-9
CSAWGSSYNEQFF	TRBV29-1
CASRGRGDYNEQFF	TRBV6-1
CASSMAFGRNTEAFF	TRBV19
CASSVRDRAHEQYF	TRBV9
CASSLRETFYNEQFF	TRBV6-2/TRBV6-3
CASRQGASGELFF	TRBV7-9
CASSFLSGTNTGELFF	TRBV7-8
CASSYSSTGASGNTIYF	TRBV7-8
CASSTTANYGYTF	TRBV7-2
CASSSLFFYNEQFF	TRBV7-2
CASSLVIQETQYF	TRBV12-3/TRBV12-4
CASRPGQRYNEQFF	TRBV25-1
CSVEPGTGVAGELFF	TRBV29-1
CASSWGSNEQFF	TRBV7-3
CASSSGTSGGADTQYF	TRBV6-2/TRBV6-3
CASSYSGGLRDLNEKLFF	TRBV6-5
CASSDSISSGANVLTF	TRBV6-5
CASNGPEASPTYEQYF	TRBV7-2
CASSLTGGAVGETQYF	TRBV12-3/TRBV12-4
CSVSWGDKTTEAFF	TRBV29-1
CSARSSGTSGDVSEQYF	TRBV20-1
CASSWDRVQETQYF	TRBV11-3
CASSLGGGQPQHF	TRBV12-3/TRBV12-4
CASSPWGLEQFF	TRBV28
CASSSPGDHNEQFF	TRBV5-4
CASSTSGGPGTDTQYF	TRBV7-3
CASSQTSGAYEQYF	TRBV7-9
CASSLFQGAREKLFF	TRBV28
CSVEDNSYGYTF	TRBV29-1
CASSTGRYRAGGYNEQFF	TRBV6-2/TRBV6-3
CASSPRQGITTEAFF	TRBV5-4